This is a list of T cell receptor beta chains from one sample in a study of human T cells and chemical hapten exposure. TCRdb used MiXCR to reprocess the RACE reads, holding one entry per CDR3 protein. The sample holds 60,000 to 90,000 distinct CDR3 sequences, 7% to 9.5% seen once. The sample taken for sequencing was whole blood. These receptors were taken from a female donor in good health. Some clones in this sample may be carry-over from other donors' samples. Each CDR3 is given with its conserved first and last residue.

>TRBV20-1|TRBJ2-1
CSAIGGGDYNEQFF
>TRBV21-1|TRBJ2-7
CASSCRDRSFHYEQYF
>TRBV29-1|TRBJ2-3
CSVATSGGGDTQYF
>TRBV5-5|TRBJ1-6
CASTLRRDSPLHF
>TRBV6-4|TRBJ2-1
CASSEKVDTVTEQFF
>TRBV5-1|TRBJ2-3
CASSITSGGSTDTQYF
>TRBV21-1|TRBJ2-5
CTGRGQETQYF
>TRBV6-1|TRBJ1-2
CASSEVVRANYGYTF
>TRBV5-5|TRBJ1-5
CASSLELMWVSNQPQHF
>TRBV30|TRBJ1-4
CAWTLGGGSEKLFF
>TRBV12-3/TRBV12-4|TRBJ2-2
CASSFAGGNTGELFF
>TRBV6-1|TRBJ2-6
CASDGDRGGSGANVLTF
>TRBV12-3/TRBV12-4|TRBJ2-7
CASSLKGHEQYF
>TRBV19|TRBJ2-3
CASSSSGVRTDTQYF
>TRBV18|TRBJ2-4
CASSPQGGKSVAKNIQYF
>TRBV20-1|TRBJ1-5
CSVQPTGGGQPQNF
>TRBV20-1|TRBJ1-2
CSASEGVDGYTF
>TRBV6-6|TRBJ2-3
CASSYGGGPDTQYF
>TRBV28|TRBJ2-3
CASSPTGSTDTQYF
>TRBV6-1|TRBJ1-5
CASERYSNQPQHF
>TRBV6-5|TRBJ1-4
CASAKGTTNEKLFF
>TRBV20-1|TRBJ2-1
CSAWSSGRHEQFF
>TRBV20-1|TRBJ2-3
CSAYLSGVTDTQYF